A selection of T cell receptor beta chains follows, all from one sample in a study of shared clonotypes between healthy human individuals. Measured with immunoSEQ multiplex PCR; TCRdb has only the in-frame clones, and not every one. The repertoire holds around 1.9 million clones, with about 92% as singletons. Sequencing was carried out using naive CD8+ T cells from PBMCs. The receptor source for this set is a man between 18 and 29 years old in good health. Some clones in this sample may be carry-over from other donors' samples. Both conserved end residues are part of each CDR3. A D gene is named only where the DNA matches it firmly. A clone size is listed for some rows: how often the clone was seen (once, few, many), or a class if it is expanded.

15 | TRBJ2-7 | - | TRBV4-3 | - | CASSQDPGSSYEQYF | TGCGCCAGCAGCCAAGATCCTGGGAGCTCCTACGAGCAGTACTTC
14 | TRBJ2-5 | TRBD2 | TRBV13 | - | CASSLGGYQETQYF | TGTGCCAGCAGCTTGGGAGGGTACCAAGAGACCCAGTACTTC
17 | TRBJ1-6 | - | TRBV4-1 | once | CASSQLSNGLSNSPLHF | TGCGCCAGCAGCCAATTGTCGAACGGGCTTTCTAATTCACCCCTCCACTTT
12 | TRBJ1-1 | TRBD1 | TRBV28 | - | CASSTLTGDAFF | TGTGCCAGCAGTACCCTGACAGGGGATGCTTTCTTT
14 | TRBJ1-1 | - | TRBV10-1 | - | CASSEDGVRTEAFF | TGCGCCAGCAGTGAAGACGGGGTCAGGACTGAAGCTTTCTTT
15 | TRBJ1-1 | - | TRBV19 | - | CASSIERDANTEAFF | TGTGCCAGTAGTATTGAGAGGGACGCGAACACTGAAGCTTTCTTT
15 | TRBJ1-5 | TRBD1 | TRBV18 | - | CASSPDRGRFQPQHF | TGTGCCAGCTCACCCGACAGGGGGCGTTTTCAGCCCCAGCATTTT
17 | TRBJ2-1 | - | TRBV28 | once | CASINGSPISPYNEQFF | TGTGCCAGCATCAATGGGTCCCCCATCTCCCCCTACAATGAGCAGTTCTTC
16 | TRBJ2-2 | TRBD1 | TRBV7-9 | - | CASSPQTGRNTGELFF | TGTGCCAGCAGCCCTCAGACAGGGCGAAACACCGGGGAGCTGTTTTTT
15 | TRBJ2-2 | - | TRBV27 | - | CASRQQGGRGGELFF | TGTGCCAGCAGGCAACAGGGGGGGCGTGGTGGGGAGCTGTTTTTT
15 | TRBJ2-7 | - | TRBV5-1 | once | CASSLALKSAYEQYF | TGCGCCAGCAGCTTGGCCCTAAAGAGCGCGTACGAGCAGTACTTC
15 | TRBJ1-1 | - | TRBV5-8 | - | CASSSWTASYTEAFF | TGTGCCAGCAGCTCGTGGACAGCTTCTTACACTGAAGCTTTCTTT
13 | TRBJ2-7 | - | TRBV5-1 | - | CASSLTVSREQYF | TGCGCCAGCAGCTTGACAGTCTCCCGCGAGCAGTACTTC
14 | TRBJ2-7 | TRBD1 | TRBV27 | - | CASRPIGTGAEQYF | TGTGCCAGCAGACCAATAGGGACAGGGGCCGAGCAGTACTTC
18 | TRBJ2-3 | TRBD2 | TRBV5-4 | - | CASSLGWGAGPSTDTQYF | TGTGCCAGCAGCTTAGGATGGGGAGCGGGGCCTAGCACAGATACGCAGTATTTT
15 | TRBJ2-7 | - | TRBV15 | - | CATSRAQGRSYEQYF | TGTGCCACCAGCAGAGCCCAGGGCAGATCCTACGAGCAGTACTTC
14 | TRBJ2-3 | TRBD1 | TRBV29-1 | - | CSVGTGVVPDTQYF | TGCAGCGTTGGGACAGGGGTTGTCCCAGATACGCAGTATTTT
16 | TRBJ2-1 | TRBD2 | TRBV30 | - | CAWSSIAGVAYNEQFF | TGTGCCTGGAGTTCAATAGCGGGAGTGGCCTACAATGAGCAGTTCTTC
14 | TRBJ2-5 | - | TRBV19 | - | CASSVLGAPETQYF | TGTGCCAGTAGTGTACTGGGCGCTCCAGAGACCCAGTACTTC
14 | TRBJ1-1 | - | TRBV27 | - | CASSLSRVNTEAFF | TGTGCCAGCAGTTTATCGAGGGTGAACACTGAAGCTTTCTTT
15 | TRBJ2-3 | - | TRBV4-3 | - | CASSWQPGRTDTQYF | TGCGCCAGCAGCTGGCAACCTGGGCGAACAGATACGCAGTATTTT
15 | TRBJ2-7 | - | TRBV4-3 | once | CASSQDLGGSYEQYF | TGCGCCAGCAGCCAAGATCTGGGGGGCTCCTACGAGCAGTACTTC
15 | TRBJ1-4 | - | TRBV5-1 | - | CASSREGRTNEKLFF | TGCGCCAGCAGCCGGGAGGGACGGACTAATGAAAAACTGTTTTTT
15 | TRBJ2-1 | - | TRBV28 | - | CASSLYGVAYNEQFF | TGTGCCAGCAGTTTATACGGGGTGGCCTACAATGAGCAGTTCTTC
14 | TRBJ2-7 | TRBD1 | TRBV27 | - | CASSSRQGPYEQYF | TGTGCCAGCAGTTCCCGACAGGGCCCCTACGAGCAGTACTTC
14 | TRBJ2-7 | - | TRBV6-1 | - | CASSEGVRNFAQYF | TGTGCCAGCAGTGAAGGGGTTCGGAATTTTGCGCAGTACTTC